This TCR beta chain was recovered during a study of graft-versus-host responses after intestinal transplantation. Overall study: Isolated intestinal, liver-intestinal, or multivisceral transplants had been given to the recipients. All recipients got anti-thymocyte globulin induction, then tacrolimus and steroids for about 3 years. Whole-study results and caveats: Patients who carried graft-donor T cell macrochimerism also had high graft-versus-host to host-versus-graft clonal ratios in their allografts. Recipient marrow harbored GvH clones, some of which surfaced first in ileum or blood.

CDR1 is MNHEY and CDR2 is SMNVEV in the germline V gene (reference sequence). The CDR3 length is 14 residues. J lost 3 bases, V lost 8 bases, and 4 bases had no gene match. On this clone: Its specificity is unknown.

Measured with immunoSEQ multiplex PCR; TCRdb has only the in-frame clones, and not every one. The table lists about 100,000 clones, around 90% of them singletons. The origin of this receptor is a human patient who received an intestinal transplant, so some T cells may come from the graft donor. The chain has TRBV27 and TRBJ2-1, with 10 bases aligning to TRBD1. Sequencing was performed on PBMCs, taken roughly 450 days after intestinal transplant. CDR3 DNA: TGTGCCAGCCGACAGGGGGCTATCTACAATGAGCAGTTCTTC. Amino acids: CASRQGAIYNEQFF.